These 2 T cell receptor beta chains came from one sample sequenced in a study of OX40 agonist ivuxolimab in advanced cancers. The assay was immunoSEQ multiplex PCR, and TCRdb's table has in-frame clones only and misses some. The sample carries 45,000 to 65,000 clones, about 88% recorded once. The source was CD4+ or CD8+ T cells sorted from blood, collected in a trial of the OX40 agonist ivuxolimab. The origin of the receptors is an adult with an advanced solid tumor such as melanoma, head and neck, liver or kidney cancer.

The rearrangement joins TRBV5-1 to TRBJ2-7; 9 bases map to TRBD1. The CDR3 consists of 16 residues. Germline trimming cut 2 bases from V and 1 base from J; bases unmatched to any gene: 7. Per germline, CDR1 SGHRS and CDR2 YFSETQ. The CDR3 region has the DNA TGCGCCAGCAGCTTAAACTCCGGGACAGGGTCCTACGAGCAGTACTTC. Translated, it gives CASSLNSGTGSYEQYF.

This chain joins TRBV7-3 and TRBJ2-5; D may match TRBD1 or TRBD2 (6 bases each). This CDR3 comprises 15 residues. Germline V gene sequence: CDR1 SGHTA, CDR2 FQGTGA. V was shortened by 3 bases and J by 1 base, with 12 bases between the two germline ends. CDR3 nucleotide sequence: TGTGCCAGCAGCTTCGGCGGGACACTCCAAGAGACCCAGTACTTC. Translated, it gives CASSFGGTLQETQYF.